These 16 T cell receptor beta chains originate from one sample sequenced in a study of Graves' ophthalmopathy and Graves' hyperthyroidism. The TCR beta CDR3 regions underwent amplification from RNA transcripts. HTBI primers served in a first-round RT-PCR, which a second-round multiplex PCR followed. From the multiplex PCR reads, TCRdb called clonotypes with MiXCR, one entry per CDR3 protein. The table shows about 25,000 distinct CDR3 sequences, with 45% to 60% occurring only once. Sequenced input: peripheral blood. All receptors come from an adult woman with stable Graves' hyperthyroidism.

This clonotype has a single count. The chain has TRBV10-1 and TRBJ1-4; 11 nucleotides align to TRBD1. With 6 bases clipped from V and 8 bases from J, the junction kept 5 bases outside the gene matches. Germline lookup yields CDR1 WNHNN and CDR2 SYGVQD (reference sequence). CDR3 size: 14 residues. CDR3 sequence: CASRPGQGGEKLFF. The CDR3 nucleotides read TGCGCCAGCAGGCCGGGACAGGGGGGGGAAAAACTGTTTTTT.

The gene calls are TRBV19 and TRBJ1-2; a weak D match, TRBD1 (6 bases). The CDR3 sequence is 11 residues long. Germline CDR1 LNHDA, CDR2 SQIVND (reference sequence). Deletions cut 6 bases from V and 7 bases from J, with 9 bases between. The CDR3 loop reads CASSPGAGYTF. The CDR3 DNA is TGTGCCAGTAGCCCAGGGGCTGGCTACACCTTC.

The V gene is TRBV15, the J gene TRBJ2-3; D might be TRBD1 or TRBD2, each matching 5 bases. Trimming removed 6 bases from V and 7 bases from J, with 20 bases in between. Germline loops: CDR1 LNHNV, CDR2 YYDKDF (reference sequence). The CDR3 has 15 amino acids. This CDR3 reads CATSPDRGFINTQYF. The CDR3 nucleotides are TGTGCCACCAGTCCCGATCGGGGCTTCATAAATACGCAGTATTTT.

This clonotype was recorded once. The junction differs from germline at one of its ends, possibly a read error. The J gene is TRBJ2-1, the V gene TRBV12-3 or TRBV12-4; D gene uncertain. There are 11 residues in the CDR3. In DNA form, the CDR3 reads TGTGCCAGCAGACAACTCGCTGAGCAGTCCTTC. Translated, it gives CASRQLAEQSF.

This clonotype has ten or more counts. CDR3 DNA sequence: TGTGCCAGCAGCTCTTTCCCAGGGGGCGGTGAGCAGTTCTTC. It codes for CASSSFPGGGEQFF. This chain connects TRBV11-2 to TRBJ2-1; TRBD1 agrees at 8 bases. CDR3 length: 14 residues. V was pared by 4 bases and J by 9 bases, with 8 bases of the junction left unmatched. The germline V gene encodes CDR1 SGHAT and CDR2 FQNNGV.

This clonotype showed up just once. The chain links TRBV7-2 to TRBJ2-7; 10 nucleotides align to TRBD2. The germline V gene encodes CDR1 SGHTA and CDR2 FQGNSA. J lost 2 bases, V lost 1 base, and 2 bases had no gene match. The CDR3 totals 15 residues. Here the CDR3 DNA reads TGTGCCAGCAGCTTAGGGACTAGCGGACCCTACGAGCAGTACTTC. Translated: CASSLGTSGPYEQYF.

The chain couples TRBV10-3 to TRBJ2-2; possibly TRBD1 for D (6 bases). This CDR3 region has 18 residues. V lost 7 bases to trimming and J lost 2 bases, with 23 bases between them. Germline loops: CDR1 ENHRY, CDR2 SYGVKD. CDR3 nucleotide sequence: TGTGCCATCACCGACTCGAGGACAGCCACTATCAACACCGGGGAGCTGTTTTTT. Protein sequence: CAITDSRTATINTGELFF.

The V call is TRBV7-9, the J call TRBJ2-7; 14 bases map to TRBD2. The germline V gene encodes CDR1 SEHNR and CDR2 FQNEAQ (reference sequence). Trimming took 7 bases from V and 3 from J; bases not matched to a gene: 5. The CDR3 contains 15 residues. For the CDR3, the DNA is TGTGCCAGCAACCTGGGACTAGCGGGAGACTACGAGCAGTACTTC. It is translated as CASNLGLAGDYEQYF.

This clonotype is classed as medium-sized. CDR3 in DNA: TGTGCCAGCAGCGCGGACAGGGTCTCCTACGAGCAGTACTTC. Its protein is CASSADRVSYEQYF. V usage is TRBV9 and J usage is TRBJ2-7; 8 bases fit TRBD1. CDR1 is SGDLS, CDR2 YYNGEE, per germline. The length of the CDR3 is 14 residues. J lost 0 bases, V lost 3 bases, and 2 bases had no gene match.

V gene TRBV7-3 combines with J gene TRBJ2-1; 7 nucleotides match TRBD2. CDR1 SGHTA and CDR2 FQGTGA come from the germline V gene. The CDR3 runs to 17 residues. V lost 6 bases and J lost 0; bases outside the gene matches: 11. The CDR3 is CASSLIAGDSSYNEQFF. The CDR3 DNA sequence: TGTGCCAGCAGTCTAATAGCGGGCGACAGCTCCTACAATGAGCAGTTCTTC.

In its sample, this clonotype is medium-sized. The chain carries TRBV2 and TRBJ2-1, with D maybe TRBD1 (6 bases). The V gene's germline CDR1 is SNHLY and CDR2 FYNNEI. Trimming shortened V by 3 bases and J by 7 bases, and 16 bases separated the two germline ends. This CDR3 region has 15 residues. The DNA for the CDR3 is TGTGCCAGCAGTGATACAGGGTTTTACCCAAATGAGCAGTTCTTC. It codes for CASSDTGFYPNEQFF.

Relative to its sample, this clonotype is medium-sized. V and J are TRBV19 and TRBJ2-7, with D tentatively TRBD2 (6 bases). The CDR3 has 15 residues. Trimming removed 3 bases from V and 2 bases from J, with 14 bases in between. Per germline, CDR1 LNHDA and CDR2 SQIVND (reference sequence). CDR3 in amino acids: CASSMQSGTPYEQYF. DNA of the CDR3: TGTGCCAGTAGTATGCAATCCGGGACTCCCTACGAGCAGTACTTC.

The CDR3 DNA reads as TGTGCCAGCGCGAGCGGGAGGGCCTACAATGAGCAGTTCTTC. This encodes CASASGRAYNEQFF. The V and J genes are TRBV12-3 or TRBV12-4 and TRBJ2-1; TRBD2 agrees at 10 bases. This CDR3 has 14 amino acids. V lost 8 bases, J lost 2 bases, and 3 bases stayed unmatched.

This clonotype has ten or more counts. Sequence at one end of the junction differs from germline and may be a read error. The rearrangement joins TRBV6-6 to TRBJ2-5, with D perhaps TRBD2 (6 bases). CDR1 and CDR2 from the germline V gene are MNHNY and SVGAGI (reference sequence). The CDR3 has 17 amino acids. The CDR3 spells CASSYSNFGGAQETQHF. For the CDR3, the DNA is TGTGCCAGCAGCTACTCGAATTTTGGCGGGGCCCAAGAGACCCAGCACTTC.

This clonotype was counted at least ten times. V and J are TRBV28 and TRBJ1-1; 8 bases are a match to TRBD1. The CDR3 has 12 amino acids. The junction had 7 bases not matched to a gene; V was cut back by 6 bases and J by 10 bases. Germline V lookup: CDR1 MDHEN, CDR2 SYDVKM. DNA of the CDR3: TGTGCCAGCAGAATGCTACAGGGGGGAGCTTTCTTT. This sequence encodes CASRMLQGGAFF.

This clonotype has a handful of counts. J is TRBJ2-1 and V is TRBV19, with 11 bases matching TRBD2. Germline V gives CDR1 LNHDA, CDR2 SQIVND (reference sequence). V gave up 0 bases and J gave up 8 bases; unmatched junction bases: 3. The CDR3 is 15 amino acids. CDR3 residues: CASSIELAGEYEQFF. CDR3 sequence (DNA): TGTGCCAGTAGTATAGAACTAGCGGGAGAATATGAGCAGTTCTTC. The full variable domain, completed using reference TRBV19 and TRBJ2-1, is DGGITQSPKYLFRKEGQNVTLSCEQNLNHDAMYWYRQDPGQGLRLIYYSQIVNDFQKGDIAEGYSVSREKKESFPLTVTSAQKNPTAFYLCASSIELAGEYEQFFGPGTRLTVL.